This TCR beta chain stems from a study of cytomegalovirus exposure and HLA in healthy donors. PCR was performed using 60 Vbeta and 13 Jbeta primers. Clones were sequenced by immunoSEQ multiplex PCR, and TCRdb holds only the in-frame ones, with some missing. The repertoire table contains roughly 120,000 clones. The TCR was taken from a man aged 18 to 29 in good health and CMV-seronegative. Material for sequencing was PBMCs.

The CDR3 reads CASSQDPLGQGGRYNEQFF. The DNA of the CDR3 is TGTGCCAGCAGCCAAGATCCCCTAGGGCAGGGCGGCCGCTACAATGAGCAGTTCTTC. V is TRBV4-2 and J is TRBJ2-1; D is possibly TRBD1 (5 bases). V was cut by 0 bases and J by 3 bases, with 21 bases left in between. Germline CDR1 LGHNA, CDR2 YNFKEQ. The CDR3 has 19 amino acids.